This T cell receptor (beta chain) was captured in a study of blood T cell repertoires in COVID-19. Study overall: Collection of acute and convalescent COVID-19 samples took place in the United States, Italy and Spain. From T cells, B-cell-depleted T cells, or PBMCs came the material, which was cDNA or gDNA.

Germline CDR1 reads SGHRS; CDR2 reads YFSETQ. Trimming cost V 5 bases and J 3 bases, with 10 bases left between them. This CDR3 contains 13 residues. In the authors' workflow: For nucleated cells, counts were estimated from reference gene primer amplification. Data came from immunoSEQ multiplex PCR; TCRdb stores just in-frame clones and leaves some out. The V and J calls and the clone size are those of that table, but D and trimming were determined from the DNA. Of 150,000 to 200,000 clones detected, about 80% appear once; the ten largest clones hold about 2.6%. A remark on this clone: Other DNA sequences within the sample encode an identical CDR3.

V and J are TRBV5-1 and TRBJ2-3; possible D gene TRBD2, 5 bases. The specimen was peripheral blood. This receptor was identified in a human donor with acute or convalescent COVID-19. The donor label of this sample is uncertain. DNA for the CDR3: TGCGCCAGCAGGGGCGAGGGAACAGATACGCAGTATTTT. Amino acids: CASRGEGTDTQYF.